The text below deals with one T cell receptor (beta chain). Trimming pared 4 bases from V and 1 base from J, leaving 4 bases between. The CDR3 runs to 11 residues. Germline CDR1 SQVTM, CDR2 ANQGSEA. This entry comes from a study of blood T cell repertoires in COVID-19. Study context: T cells, B-cell-depleted T cells, or PBMCs provided the cDNA or gDNA that served as material.

Produced via immunoSEQ multiplex PCR; TCRdb's table is partial and in-frame only. The profile covers some 90,000 clones, with 86% appearing a single time and 25% taken by the ten largest. This clonotype was sampled from a human donor in a cohort sampled during active COVID-19. The J gene is TRBJ1-1, the V gene TRBV29-1; D is uncertain. Specimen: peripheral blood. DNA for the CDR3: TGCAGCGTTGTACAGAACACTGAAGCTTTCTTT. Translation: CSVVQNTEAFF.